The rows below give T cell receptor beta chains drawn from one sample of a study of blood T cell repertoires in COVID-19. Here immunoSEQ multiplex PCR was the method, and the copy in TCRdb shows in-frame clones only, minus some. The table shows 230,000 or so clones, with 80% occurring only once. Sequencing was performed on peripheral blood. These receptors came from a human donor in a cohort sampled during active COVID-19. CDR3s include the opening cysteine and the closing phenylalanine or tryptophan. Fields, in order: J gene, V gene, D gene, clone size, CDR3 DNA, CDR3 protein. D genes are given only for firm matches. Not every row has a clone size; where given, it reads once, few, many or a size class.

TRBJ1-5,TRBV27,TRBD1,-,TGTGCCAGCAGAGGGACAGGCACCAATCAGCCCCAGCATTTT,CASRGTGTNQPQHF
TRBJ1-5,TRBV6-2/TRBV6-3,TRBD1,-,TGTGCCAGCAGCGACCCGGGACAGGGAAGAGGTCAGCCCCAGCATTTT,CASSDPGQGRGQPQHF
TRBJ2-7,TRBV9,-,-,TGTGCCAGCAGCCCCCGAGGACAGTTCCACGAGCAGTACTTC,CASSPRGQFHEQYF
TRBJ2-3,TRBV7-5,-,-,TGTGCCAGAAGCCAGGACTTTATAGATACGCAGTATTTT,CARSQDFIDTQYF
TRBJ2-5,TRBV5-1,-,-,TGCGCCAGCAGCTTACCCCCACAGACGTACCAAGAGACCCAGTACTTC,CASSLPPQTYQETQYF
TRBJ2-1,TRBV18,-,-,TGTGCCAGCTCACCACCGAAGACCGAGGGTCGCAATGAGCAGTTCTTC,CASSPPKTEGRNEQFF
TRBJ2-2,TRBV6-4,TRBD2,-,TGTGCCAGCAGCCACTCTCTGGCGGGGGCGAACACCGGGGAGCTGTTTTTT,CASSHSLAGANTGELFF
TRBJ1-1,TRBV9,TRBD1,-,TGTGCCAGCAGCATTCAGGGGGGAACTGAAGCTTTCTTT,CASSIQGGTEAFF
TRBJ2-5,TRBV18,TRBD2,-,TGTGCCAGCTCACCGCTCGCGACTAGCGGGAGACAGACCCAGTACTTC,CASSPLATSGRQTQYF
TRBJ1-2,TRBV12-3/TRBV12-4,-,-,TGTGCCAGTTCAAGTGGAGGCGCTGGCTACACCTTC,CASSSGGAGYTF
TRBJ1-5,TRBV18,TRBD1,-,TGTGCCAGCTCGTCTACAGGGGTGGGTCAGCCCCAGCATTTT,CASSSTGVGQPQHF
TRBJ2-7,TRBV12-3/TRBV12-4,TRBD1,-,TGTGCCAGCAGTCGGACAGGGGGCTACGAGCAGTACTTC,CASSRTGGYEQYF
TRBJ1-5,TRBV5-6,-,-,TGTGCCAGCAGTCGGTTCAATCAGCCCCAGCATTTT,CASSRFNQPQHF
TRBJ2-7,TRBV6-6,-,-,TGTGCCAGCAGTTACTCCGGCGGGCTAACCTACGAGCAGTACTTC,CASSYSGGLTYEQYF
TRBJ1-5,TRBV7-6,-,-,TGTGCCAGCAGCTTAGCCTGGGAGCAGCCCCAGCATTTT,CASSLAWEQPQHF
TRBJ1-3,TRBV28,-,-,TGTGCCAGCCGTCGCGCGTATCCTGGACAGTCCTCTGGAAACACCATATATTTT,CASRRAYPGQSSGNTIYF
TRBJ2-3,TRBV6-6,-,once,TGTGCCAGCACTTGGGGCGGATATACGCAGTATTTT,CASTWGGYTQYF
TRBJ2-7,TRBV11-2,TRBD1,-,TGTGCCAGCAGACCGTCAAGGGGGCTAAGTCCCCCCTACGAGCAGTACTTC,CASRPSRGLSPPYEQYF
TRBJ1-1,TRBV19,-,-,TGTGCCAGTAGCAGAGAAGGGGCGAGGAACACTGAAGCTTTCTTT,CASSREGARNTEAFF
TRBJ2-1,TRBV10-3,TRBD2,-,TGTGCCATCAGAGGACTAGCGAATAACCCCAATGAGCAGTTCTTC,CAIRGLANNPNEQFF
TRBJ2-5,TRBV4-2,TRBD2,-,TGTGCCAGCAGCCAGCCCGGGAGGACCCTAGAGACCCAGTACTTC,CASSQPGRTLETQYF
TRBJ1-2,TRBV9,-,-,TGTGCCAGCAGCTCTGACTTGGGTGGCTACACCTTC,CASSSDLGGYTF
TRBJ2-7,TRBV6-5,-,-,TGTGCCAGCAGCCCAGGGGCTGAAGTCCCCTACGAGCAGTACTTC,CASSPGAEVPYEQYF
TRBJ2-1,TRBV28,-,-,TGTGCCAGCAGGGGAACCGGGGCCTACAATGAGCAGTTCTTC,CASRGTGAYNEQFF
TRBJ2-7,TRBV6-2/TRBV6-3,-,-,TGTGCCAGCAGTTACTCCTGGGGGCACGAGCAGTACTTC,CASSYSWGHEQYF
TRBJ2-4,TRBV21-1,-,once,TGTGCCAGCAGCAAAGCGGGAATCGGGACTAGCGCCTTCCAGTTGGGAAACATTCAGTACTTC,CASSKAGIGTSAFQLGNIQYF
TRBJ2-5,TRBV7-6,TRBD2,-,TGTGCCAGCAGCTCTAGCGGGAGGGCCTGGGAGACCCAGTACTTC,CASSSSGRAWETQYF
TRBJ1-1,TRBV29-1,TRBD1,-,TGCAGCGTTTTAGGGGGCCCGATGAACACTGAAGCTTTCTTT,CSVLGGPMNTEAFF
TRBJ2-7,TRBV9,TRBD2,-,TGTGCCAGCAGCCTCACCCCGACTAGCGGGATGTGGTTC,CASSLTPTSGMWF
TRBJ2-7,TRBV5-5,TRBD1,-,TGTGCCAGCAGCTCGGGACAGCTTTCGTACGAGCAGTACTTC,CASSSGQLSYEQYF
TRBJ2-7,TRBV5-1,TRBD2,-,TGCGCCAGCAGCTTGGCCAAAGGACTAGCGGGATCCTACGAGCAGTACTTC,CASSLAKGLAGSYEQYF
TRBJ1-3,TRBV28,-,-,TGTGCCAGCAGTTCTAAGACGAAGGAGAGAGGGATGGGATACACCATATATTTT,CASSSKTKERGMGYTIYF
TRBJ2-1,TRBV7-8,TRBD2,-,TGTGCCAGCAGCTTAGCGGGGACTAGCGGGAACTCCTACAATGAGCAGTTCTTC,CASSLAGTSGNSYNEQFF
TRBJ2-1,TRBV29-1,-,-,TGCAGCGTTGTAAGACTTTTAAATGAGCAGTTCTTC,CSVVRLLNEQFF
TRBJ2-7,TRBV7-2,TRBD1,-,TGTGCCAGCAGCTTAGCGTCCGGACAGGCCTACGAGCAGTACTTC,CASSLASGQAYEQYF
TRBJ2-1,TRBV4-2,-,-,TGTGCCAGCAGCCAAGATGGAACCTACGGGAATGAGCAGTTCTTC,CASSQDGTYGNEQFF
TRBJ1-1,TRBV5-1,-,-,TGCGCCAGCAGCTCGAGTAGGAACACTGAAGCTTTCTTT,CASSSSRNTEAFF
TRBJ1-3,TRBV6-1,-,once,TGTGCCAGCAGTGAAATCCCCAATGTGTTCTCTGGAAACACCATATATTTT,CASSEIPNVFSGNTIYF
TRBJ2-7,TRBV7-2,TRBD1,-,TGTGCCAGCAGCTTAGTGAGGACAGGGGGAAGCTACGAGCAGTACTTC,CASSLVRTGGSYEQYF
TRBJ1-2,TRBV6-1,TRBD1,-,TGTGCCAGCAGTGAACCGGGACAGGGATTCTATGGCTACACCTTC,CASSEPGQGFYGYTF
TRBJ1-1,TRBV18,TRBD1,-,TGTGCCAGCTCACCACTCACAGGGGAGAACACTGAAGCTTTCTTT,CASSPLTGENTEAFF
TRBJ1-1,TRBV6-5,-,-,TGTGCCAGCAGTTACTCGGGCCAAACGTTGAACACTGAAGCTTTCTTT,CASSYSGQTLNTEAFF
TRBJ1-6,TRBV6-4,-,few,TGTGCCAGCAGTGAAGGGGGAGGGTCACCCCTCCACTTT,CASSEGGGSPLHF
TRBJ2-5,TRBV2,TRBD1,-,TGTGCCAGCATGCTGGACAGGGGGATCCAAGAGACCCAGTACTTC,CASMLDRGIQETQYF
TRBJ2-2,TRBV4-2,-,few,TGTGCCAGCAGCCAAGATAGGGGCTCGAGTACCGGGGAGCTGTTTTTT,CASSQDRGSSTGELFF
TRBJ2-1,TRBV27,TRBD1,-,TGTGCCAGCAGTTTAAACTCCAGGGGGAATGAGCAGTTCTTC,CASSLNSRGNEQFF
TRBJ2-3,TRBV7-3,TRBD1,-,TGTGCCAGCAGCTTAGGACCTAGTACAGGGGTAGATACGCAGTATTTT,CASSLGPSTGVDTQYF
TRBJ2-1,TRBV4-3,-,-,TGCGCCAGCAGCCAAGATCTGTGGAGGGCCCCATCTGAGCAGTTCTTC,CASSQDLWRAPSEQFF
TRBJ2-1,TRBV3-1/TRBV3-2,TRBD2,-,TGTGCCAGCAGCCAAGCTAGAGGGACCCTAGGGGAGGGCCGTCGGAATGAGCAGTTCTTC,CASSQARGTLGEGRRNEQFF
TRBJ2-7,TRBV10-3,TRBD2,-,TGTGCCATCGGCGGGAGGGGAGGCTACGAGCAGTACTTC,CAIGGRGGYEQYF
TRBJ2-3,TRBV27,-,many,TGTGCCAGCAGTCCCCGGACACCCAGCTCGGATACGCAGTATTTT,CASSPRTPSSDTQYF
TRBJ2-6,TRBV7-3,TRBD1,-,TGTGCCAGCAGCTCGCAGGGGGTCCCTGGGGCCAACGTCCTGACTTTC,CASSSQGVPGANVLTF
TRBJ1-5,TRBV9,-,few,TGTGCCAGCAGCGTAGCCGGGTATAGCAATCAGCCCCAGCATTTT,CASSVAGYSNQPQHF
TRBJ2-5,TRBV24-1,-,-,TGTGCCACCAGTGACGGCGGTACAGAGACCCAGTACTTC,CATSDGGTETQYF
TRBJ1-1,TRBV28,TRBD1,-,TGTGCCAGCAGCTTAGGACAGGGGGCGCCCGCTTTCTTT,CASSLGQGAPAFF
TRBJ2-5,TRBV9,TRBD2,-,TGTGCCAGCAGCGCGTGGGGGGGAAGGGAGACCCAGTACTTC,CASSAWGGRETQYF